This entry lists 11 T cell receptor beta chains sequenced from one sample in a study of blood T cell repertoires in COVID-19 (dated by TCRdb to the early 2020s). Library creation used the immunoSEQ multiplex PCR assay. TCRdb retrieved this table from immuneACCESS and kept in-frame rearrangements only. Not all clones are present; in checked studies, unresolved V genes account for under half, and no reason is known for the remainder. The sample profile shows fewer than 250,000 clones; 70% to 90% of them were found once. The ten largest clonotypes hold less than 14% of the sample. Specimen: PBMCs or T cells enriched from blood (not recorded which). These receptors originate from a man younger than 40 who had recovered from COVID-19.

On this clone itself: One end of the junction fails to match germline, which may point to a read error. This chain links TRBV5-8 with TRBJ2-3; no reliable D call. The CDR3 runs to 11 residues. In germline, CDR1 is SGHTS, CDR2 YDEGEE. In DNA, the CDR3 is TGTGCCAGCAGCTTCTCCAAATCCAGGCATTTT. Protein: CASSFSKSRHF.

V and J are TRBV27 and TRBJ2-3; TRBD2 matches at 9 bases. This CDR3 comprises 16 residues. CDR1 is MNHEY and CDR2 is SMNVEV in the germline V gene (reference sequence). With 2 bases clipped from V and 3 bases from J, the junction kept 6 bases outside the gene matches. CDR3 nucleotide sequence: TGTGCCAGCAGTTTACAAGGGCTAGCGGGAACAGATACGCAGTATTTT. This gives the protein CASSLQGLAGTDTQYF.

The CDR3: CASSQNTGTGGSPLHF. In DNA, the CDR3 is TGTGCCAGCAGCCAGAACACCGGGACAGGGGGTTCACCCCTCCACTTT. The J gene is TRBJ1-6, the V gene TRBV4-2; 11 bases match TRBD1. The CDR3 contains 16 residues. Germline loops: CDR1 LGHNA, CDR2 YNFKEQ. The junction had 7 bases not matched to a gene; V was cut back by 3 bases and J by 9 bases.

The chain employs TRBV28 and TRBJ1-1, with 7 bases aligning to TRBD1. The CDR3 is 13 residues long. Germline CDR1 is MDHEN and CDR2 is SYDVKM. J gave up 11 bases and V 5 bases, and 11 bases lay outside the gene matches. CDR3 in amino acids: CASSGDRAGGAFF. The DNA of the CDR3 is TGTGCCAGCAGTGGCGACAGGGCGGGAGGGGCTTTCTTT. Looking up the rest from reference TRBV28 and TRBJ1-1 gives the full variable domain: DVKVTQSSRYLVKRTGEKVFLECVQDMDHENMFWYRQDPGLGLRLIYFSYDVKMKEKGDIPEGYSVSREKKERFSLILESASTNQTSMYLCASSGDRAGGAFFGQGTRLTVV.

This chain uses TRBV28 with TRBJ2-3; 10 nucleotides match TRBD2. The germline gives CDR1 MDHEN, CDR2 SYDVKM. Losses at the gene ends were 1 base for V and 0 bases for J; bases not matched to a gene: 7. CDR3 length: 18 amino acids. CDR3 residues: CASSLSTRSGRSTDTQYF. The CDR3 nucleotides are TGTGCCAGCAGTTTATCCACACGTAGCGGGAGGAGCACAGATACGCAGTATTTT.

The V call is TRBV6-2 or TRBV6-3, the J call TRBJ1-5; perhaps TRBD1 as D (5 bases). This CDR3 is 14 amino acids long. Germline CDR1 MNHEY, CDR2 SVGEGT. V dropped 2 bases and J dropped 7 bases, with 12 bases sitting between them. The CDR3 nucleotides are TGTGCCAGCAGTTACGGGGCAGGGTGGCAGCCCCAGCATTTT. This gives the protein CASSYGAGWQPQHF.

The CDR3 sequence: CASSLEGGYYGYTF. CDR3 bases: TGTGCCAGCAGCTTAGAAGGAGGCTACTATGGCTACACCTTC. The rearrangement links TRBV7-9 to TRBJ1-2; the D is unclear. Germline V gene lookup returns CDR1 SEHNR and CDR2 FQNEAQ (reference sequence). The V gene lost 1 base and the J gene lost 3 bases, with 9 bases spanning the gap. This CDR3 spans 14 amino acids.

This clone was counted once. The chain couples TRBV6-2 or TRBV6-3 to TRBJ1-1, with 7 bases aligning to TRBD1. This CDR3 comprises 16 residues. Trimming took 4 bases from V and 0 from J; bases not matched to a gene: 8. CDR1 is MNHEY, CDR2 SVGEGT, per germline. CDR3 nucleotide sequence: TGTGCCAGCAGTTCTAGACAGGGTTGGGTGAACACTGAAGCTTTCTTT. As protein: CASSSRQGWVNTEAFF.

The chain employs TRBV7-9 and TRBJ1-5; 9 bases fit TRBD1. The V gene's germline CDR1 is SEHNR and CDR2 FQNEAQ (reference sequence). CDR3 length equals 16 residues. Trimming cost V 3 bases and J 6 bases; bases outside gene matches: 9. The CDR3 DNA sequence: TGTGCCAGCAGCTTCACGGGACAGGGATTGAGTCAGCCCCAGCATTTT. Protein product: CASSFTGQGLSQPQHF.

CDR3 loop: CASSQQGQTQYF. CDR3 DNA sequence: TGTGCCAGCAGCCAACAGGGACAGACCCAGTACTTC. The genes are TRBV11-2 and TRBJ2-5, with D perhaps matching TRBD1 (6 bases). The CDR3 runs to 12 residues. Germline CDR1 SGHAT, CDR2 FQNNGV. The V gene lost 5 bases and the J gene lost 6 bases, with 10 bases spanning the gap.

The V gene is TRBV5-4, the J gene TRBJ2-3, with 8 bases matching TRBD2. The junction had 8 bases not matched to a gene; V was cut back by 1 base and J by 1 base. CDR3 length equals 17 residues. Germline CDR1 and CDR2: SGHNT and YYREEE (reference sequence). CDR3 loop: CASSLLGRGGGTDTQYF. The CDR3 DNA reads TGTGCCAGCAGCTTGTTGGGTCGGGGGGGAGGCACAGATACGCAGTATTTT. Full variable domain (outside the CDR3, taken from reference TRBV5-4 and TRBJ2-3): ETGVTQSPTHLIKTRGQQVTLRCSSQSGHNTVSWYQQALGQGPQFIFQYYREEENGRGNFPPRFSGLQFPNYSSELNVNALELDDSALYLCASSLLGRGGGTDTQYFGPGTRLTVL.